What follows is one TCR beta chain and its context. Its antigen is not yet known. The sample belongs to a study of monozygotic twins with inflammatory bowel disease (dated by TCRdb to between 2019 and 2020). For the wider study: In total, about 28 monozygotic twin pairs made up the full study: 19 Danish pairs, all IBD-discordant, plus nine German pairs, of which four were IBD-concordant and five were IBD-discordant. The search for disease-associated traits relied mainly on comparing, within discordant pairs, IBD patients with their genetically identical healthy co-twins. Each individual had, on average, about 151 000 unique TCRalpha sequences and 181 000 unique TCRbeta sequences available for analysis.

The library was prepared using 5' RACE. For each TCR library, approximately 3.5 ug of total RNA was used. cDNA was synthesized with SMARTScribe reverse transcriptase in eight separate reactions per sample. Unique molecular identifiers containing a 6-nucleotide sample barcode were introduced through template switching during cDNA synthesis. Two nested PCRs of around 15 and 10 cycles amplified the TCRalpha and TCRbeta cDNA, and bead purification followed each PCR. Before amplification, cDNA was treated with uracil DNA-glycosylase and purified using the QIAquick PCR purification kit. The second PCR added Illumina TruSeq-compatible adapters along with sample-specific barcodes. Library quality and concentration were checked on TapeStation and Qubit, and libraries were pooled at approximately 4.7 ng each. Sequencing of pooled libraries was carried out on an Illumina HiSeq2500 single-index Rapid Run using 2 x 100 bp reads and custom sequencing primers. The study's processing was this. MiGEC version 1.2.6 was used for UMI-based consensus assembly to correct PCR and sequencing errors. MiXCR version 2.1.1 was used for V(D)J alignment, clonotype assembly and CDR3 extraction. Normalisation of gene usage, clonotype sharing and MAIT/NKT TCR abundance was achieved by analysing the top 1000, 10 000 and 20 000 clonotypes per sample. Diversity was computed as the inverse Simpson index with the vegan R package after downsampling to 27 000 UMIs. Paired Mann-Whitney U tests on discordant twin pairs were used, with Benjamini-Hochberg multiple-testing correction. Following reprocessing of the reads by TCRdb, the data hold one row per CDR3 protein sequence and no DNA is available. The V and J calls follow TCRdb's processing rather than the paper's. The sample table holds approximately 400,000 distinct CDR3 sequences. The ten largest clones represent around 2.6% of the sample.

The study at large found these results: Compared with healthy twins, IBD patients had fewer clonotypes in common with other individuals, a difference most pronounced in patients showing signs of disease activity. The analysis was unable to tell apart different T cell subtypes. Differing immunosuppressive treatments among patients may have added background noise and inter-individual variability to the repertoires. Concordant and discordant twins showed no difference in repertoire similarity, possibly because of limited statistical power. The results gave no support for a single strong signal or clonotype linked to IBD. TCRbeta repertoire diversity, by inverse Simpson index, was decreased in IBD patients compared with their healthy co-twins.

From each donor, a roughly 2.5 ml peripheral blood sample was collected into PAXgene tubes and stored at -80 degrees C. Without T cell sorting, total RNA was isolated from whole blood using the PAXgene blood miRNA kit on an automated QIAcube. Peripheral blood from monozygotic twin pairs who were concordant or discordant for inflammatory bowel disease underwent deep TCRalpha and TCRbeta repertoire profiling using unique molecular barcoding. Smoking habits were recorded for all twin pairs, and each individual was classified as a current, former or never smoker. Measured from the cysteine to the phenylalanine, the CDR3 is 15 residues long. The DNA sequence is not available. Via the germline V gene, CDR1 is SGDLS and CDR2 YYNGEE.

The chain links TRBV9 with TRBJ2-3; TCRdb designates TRBD2, a call that cannot be tested without DNA. The TCR sequence derives from a human donor with ulcerative colitis or Crohn's disease, or a healthy co-twin of an affected twin (not recorded which). Sequenced input: blood. The CDR3 corresponds to CASSVQPSSTDTQYF.